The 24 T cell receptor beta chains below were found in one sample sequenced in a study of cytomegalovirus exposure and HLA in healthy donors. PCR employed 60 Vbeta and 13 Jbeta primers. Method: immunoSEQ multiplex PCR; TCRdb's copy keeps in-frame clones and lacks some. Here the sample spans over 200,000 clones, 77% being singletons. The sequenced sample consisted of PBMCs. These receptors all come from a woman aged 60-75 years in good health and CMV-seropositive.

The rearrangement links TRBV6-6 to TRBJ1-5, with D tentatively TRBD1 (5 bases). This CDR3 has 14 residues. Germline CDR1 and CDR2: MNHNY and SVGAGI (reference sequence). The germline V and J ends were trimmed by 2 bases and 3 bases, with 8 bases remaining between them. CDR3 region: CASSYAGINQPQHF. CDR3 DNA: TGTGCCAGCAGTTACGCAGGGATCAATCAGCCCCAGCATTTT.

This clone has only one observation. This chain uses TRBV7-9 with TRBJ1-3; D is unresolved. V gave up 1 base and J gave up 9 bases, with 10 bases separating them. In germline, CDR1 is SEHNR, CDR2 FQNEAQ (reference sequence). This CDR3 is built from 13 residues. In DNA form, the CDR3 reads TGTGCCAGCAGCTTAGGGGCAGCCTCCACCATATATTTT. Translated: CASSLGAASTIYF.

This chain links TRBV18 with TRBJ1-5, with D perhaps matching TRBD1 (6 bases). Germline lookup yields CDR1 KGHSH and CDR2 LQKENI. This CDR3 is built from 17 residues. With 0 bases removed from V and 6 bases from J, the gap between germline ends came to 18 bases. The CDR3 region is CASSPPVGMTGGQPQHF. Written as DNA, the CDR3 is TGTGCCAGCTCACCACCGGTAGGGATGACAGGTGGTCAGCCCCAGCATTTT.

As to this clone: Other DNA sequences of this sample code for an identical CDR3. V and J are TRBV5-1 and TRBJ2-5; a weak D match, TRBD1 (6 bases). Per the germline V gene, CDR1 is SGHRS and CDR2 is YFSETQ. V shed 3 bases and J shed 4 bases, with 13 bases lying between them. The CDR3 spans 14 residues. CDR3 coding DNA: TGCGCCAGCAGCTCACAGGGCCAGAGAGAGACCCAGTACTTC. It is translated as CASSSQGQRETQYF.

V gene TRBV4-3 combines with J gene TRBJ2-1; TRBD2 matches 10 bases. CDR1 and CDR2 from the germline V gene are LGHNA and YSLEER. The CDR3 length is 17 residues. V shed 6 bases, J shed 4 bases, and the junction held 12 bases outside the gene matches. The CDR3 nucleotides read TGCGCCAGCAGTCTGTTCTTTAGCGGGGGGACGTACAATGAGCAGTTCTTC. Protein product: CASSLFFSGGTYNEQFF.

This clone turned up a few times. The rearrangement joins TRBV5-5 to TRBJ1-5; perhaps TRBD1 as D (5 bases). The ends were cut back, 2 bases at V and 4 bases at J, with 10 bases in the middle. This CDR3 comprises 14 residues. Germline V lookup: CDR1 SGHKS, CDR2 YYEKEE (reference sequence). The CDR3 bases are TGTGCCAGCAGCTTCCCCGGGGGGAATCAGCCCCAGCATTTT. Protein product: CASSFPGGNQPQHF.

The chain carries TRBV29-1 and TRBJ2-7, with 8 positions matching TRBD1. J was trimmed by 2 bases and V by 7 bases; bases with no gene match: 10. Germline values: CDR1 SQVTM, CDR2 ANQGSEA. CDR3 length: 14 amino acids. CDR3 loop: CSAKDRGNPYEQYF. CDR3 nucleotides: TGCAGCGCTAAAGACAGGGGCAACCCCTACGAGCAGTACTTC.

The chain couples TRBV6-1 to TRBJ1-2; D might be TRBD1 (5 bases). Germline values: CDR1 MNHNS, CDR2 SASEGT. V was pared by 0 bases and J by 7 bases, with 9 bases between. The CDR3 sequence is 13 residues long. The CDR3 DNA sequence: TGTGCCAGCAGTGAAGCGGGGCTGGGTGGCTACACCTTC. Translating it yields CASSEAGLGGYTF.

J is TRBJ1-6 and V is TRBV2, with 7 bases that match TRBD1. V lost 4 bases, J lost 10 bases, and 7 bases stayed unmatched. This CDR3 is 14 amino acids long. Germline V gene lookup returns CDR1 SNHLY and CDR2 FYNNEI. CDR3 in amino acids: CASSVYGTDSPLHF. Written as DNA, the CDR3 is TGTGCCAGCAGTGTATATGGGACAGACTCACCCCTCCACTTT.

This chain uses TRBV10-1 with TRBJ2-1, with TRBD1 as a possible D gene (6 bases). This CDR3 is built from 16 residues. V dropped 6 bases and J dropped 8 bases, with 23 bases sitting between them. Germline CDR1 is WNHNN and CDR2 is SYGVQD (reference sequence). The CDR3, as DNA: TGCGCCAGCAGCGCAGCCCCCCGGGGACAAAAGGATGAGCAGTTCTTC. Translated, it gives CASSAAPRGQKDEQFF.

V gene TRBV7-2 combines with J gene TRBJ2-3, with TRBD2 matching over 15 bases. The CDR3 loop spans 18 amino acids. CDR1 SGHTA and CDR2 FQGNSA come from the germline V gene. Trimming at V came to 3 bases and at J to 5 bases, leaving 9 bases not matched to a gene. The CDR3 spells CASSLRTSGGAVGDTQYF. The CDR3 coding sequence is TGTGCCAGCAGCTTGCGGACTAGCGGGGGGGCCGTAGGAGATACGCAGTATTTT.

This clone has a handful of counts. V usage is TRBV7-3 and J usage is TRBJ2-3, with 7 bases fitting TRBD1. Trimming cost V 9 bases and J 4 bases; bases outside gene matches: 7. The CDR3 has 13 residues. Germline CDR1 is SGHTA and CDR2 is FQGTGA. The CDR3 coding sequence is TGTGCCAGTGGACAGGTTGGCGCAGATACGCAGTATTTT. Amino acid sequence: CASGQVGADTQYF.

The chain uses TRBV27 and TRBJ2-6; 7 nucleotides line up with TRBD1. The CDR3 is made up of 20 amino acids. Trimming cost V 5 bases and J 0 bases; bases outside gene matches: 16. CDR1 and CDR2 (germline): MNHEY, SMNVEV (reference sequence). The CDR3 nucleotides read TGTGCCAGCAGTCCCGCCCCGGGACAGCTTTTCTACTCTGGGGCCAACGTCCTGACTTTC. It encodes CASSPAPGQLFYSGANVLTF.

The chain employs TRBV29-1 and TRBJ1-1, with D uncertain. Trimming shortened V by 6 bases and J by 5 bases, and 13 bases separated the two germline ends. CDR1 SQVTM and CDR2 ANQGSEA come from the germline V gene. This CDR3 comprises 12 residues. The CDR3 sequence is CSVIWARTEAFF. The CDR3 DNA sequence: TGCAGCGTAATCTGGGCAAGGACTGAAGCTTTCTTT.

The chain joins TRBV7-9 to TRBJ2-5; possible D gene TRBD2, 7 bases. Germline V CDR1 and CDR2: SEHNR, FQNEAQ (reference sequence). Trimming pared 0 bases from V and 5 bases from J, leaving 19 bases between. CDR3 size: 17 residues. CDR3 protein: CASSLATAWKGGETQYF. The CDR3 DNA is TGTGCCAGCAGCTTAGCCACAGCATGGAAGGGGGGGGAGACCCAGTACTTC.

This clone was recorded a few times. The DNA of the CDR3 is TGTGCCAGCAGCCAGGGGGGCGGGTACTCTGGAAACACCATATATTTT. This sequence encodes CASSQGGGYSGNTIYF. This chain uses TRBV5-4 with TRBJ1-3; 7 positions agree with TRBD1. V shed 4 bases and J 0 bases; nucleotides not matched to a gene: 7. The CDR3 has 16 amino acids. CDR1 is SGHNT, CDR2 YYREEE, per germline (reference sequence).

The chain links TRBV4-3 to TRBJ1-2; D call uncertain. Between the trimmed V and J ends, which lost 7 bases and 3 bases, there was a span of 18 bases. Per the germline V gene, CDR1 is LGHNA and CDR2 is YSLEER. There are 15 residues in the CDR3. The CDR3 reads CASKTSIIGDYGYTF. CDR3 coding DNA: TGCGCCAGCAAAACTAGTATCATTGGGGACTATGGCTACACCTTC.

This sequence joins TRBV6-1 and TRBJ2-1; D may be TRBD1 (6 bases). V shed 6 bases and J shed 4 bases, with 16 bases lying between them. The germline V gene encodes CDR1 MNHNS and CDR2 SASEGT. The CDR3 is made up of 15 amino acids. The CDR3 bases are TGTGCCAGCAGCTTGGACAGCGGATCATACAATGAGCAGTTCTTC. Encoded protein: CASSLDSGSYNEQFF.

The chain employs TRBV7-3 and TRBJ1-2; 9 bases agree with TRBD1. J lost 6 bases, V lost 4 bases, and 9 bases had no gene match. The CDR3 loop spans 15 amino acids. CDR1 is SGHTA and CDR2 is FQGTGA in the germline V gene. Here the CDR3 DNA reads TGTGCCAGCAGCTCGGGACAGGGAGCAATGAATGGCTACACCTTC. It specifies CASSSGQGAMNGYTF. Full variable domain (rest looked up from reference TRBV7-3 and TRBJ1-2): GAGVSQTPSNKVTEKGKYVELRCDPISGHTALYWYRQSLGQGPEFLIYFQGTGAADDSGLPNDRFFAVRPEGSVSTLKIQRTERGDSAVYLCASSSGQGAMNGYTFGSGTRLTVV.

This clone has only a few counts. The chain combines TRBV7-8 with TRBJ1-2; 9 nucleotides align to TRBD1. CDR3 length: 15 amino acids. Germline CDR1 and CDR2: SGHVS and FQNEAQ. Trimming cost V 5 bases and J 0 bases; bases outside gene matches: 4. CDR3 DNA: TGTGCCAGCAGCCCTCGGACAGGGGCTAACTATGGCTACACCTTC. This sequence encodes CASSPRTGANYGYTF.

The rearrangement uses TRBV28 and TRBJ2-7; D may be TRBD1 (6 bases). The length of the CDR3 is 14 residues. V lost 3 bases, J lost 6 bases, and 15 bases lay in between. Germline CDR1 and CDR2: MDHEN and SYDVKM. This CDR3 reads CASSLVGAQSEQYF. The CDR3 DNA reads TGTGCCAGCAGTTTGGTGGGGGCCCAAAGCGAGCAGTACTTC.

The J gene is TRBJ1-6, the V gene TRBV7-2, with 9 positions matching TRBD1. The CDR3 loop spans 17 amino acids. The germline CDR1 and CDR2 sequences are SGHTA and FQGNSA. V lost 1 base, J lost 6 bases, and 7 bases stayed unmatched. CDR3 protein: CASSLVGGQGVNSPLHF. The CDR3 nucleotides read TGTGCCAGCAGCTTAGTGGGGGGACAGGGAGTTAATTCACCCCTCCACTTT. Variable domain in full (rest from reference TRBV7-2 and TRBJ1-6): GAGVSQSPSNKVTEKGKDVELRCDPISGHTALYWYRQSLGQGLEFLIYFQGNSAPDKSGLPSDRFSAERTGGSVSTLTIQRTQQEDSAVYLCASSLVGGQGVNSPLHFGNGTRLTVT.

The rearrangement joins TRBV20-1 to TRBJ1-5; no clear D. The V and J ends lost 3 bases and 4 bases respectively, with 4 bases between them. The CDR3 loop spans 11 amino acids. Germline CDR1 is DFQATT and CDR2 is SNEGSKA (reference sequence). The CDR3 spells CSARANQPQHF. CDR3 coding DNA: TGCAGTGCTAGGGCTAATCAGCCCCAGCATTTT.

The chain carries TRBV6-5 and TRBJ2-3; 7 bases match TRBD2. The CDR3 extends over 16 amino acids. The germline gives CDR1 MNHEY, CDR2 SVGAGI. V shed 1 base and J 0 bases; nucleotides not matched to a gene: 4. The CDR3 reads CASSYFAGVSTDTQYF. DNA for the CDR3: TGTGCCAGCAGTTACTTCGCGGGGGTGAGCACAGATACGCAGTATTTT.